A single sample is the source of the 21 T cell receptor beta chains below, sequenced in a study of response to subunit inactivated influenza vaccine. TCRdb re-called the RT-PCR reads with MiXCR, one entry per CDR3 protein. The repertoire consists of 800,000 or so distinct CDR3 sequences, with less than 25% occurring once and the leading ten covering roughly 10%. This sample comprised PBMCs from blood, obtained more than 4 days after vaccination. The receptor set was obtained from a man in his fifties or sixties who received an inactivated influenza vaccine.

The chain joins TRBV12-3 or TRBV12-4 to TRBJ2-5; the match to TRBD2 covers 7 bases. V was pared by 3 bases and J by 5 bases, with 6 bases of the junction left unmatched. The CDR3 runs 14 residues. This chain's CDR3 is CASSFSGGVETQYF. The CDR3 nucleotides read TGTGCCAGCAGTTTCTCGGGGGGAGTGGAGACCCAGTACTTC.

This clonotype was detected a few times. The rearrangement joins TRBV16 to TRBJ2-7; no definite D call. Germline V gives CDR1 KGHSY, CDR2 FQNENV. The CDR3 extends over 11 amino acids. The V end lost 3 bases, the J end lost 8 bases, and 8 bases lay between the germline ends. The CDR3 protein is CASSQVDQQYF. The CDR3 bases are TGTGCCAGCAGCCAGGTCGACCAGCAGTACTTC. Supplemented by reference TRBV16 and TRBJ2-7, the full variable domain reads GEEVAQTPKHLVRGEGQKAKLYCAPIKGHSYVFWYQQVLKNEFKFLISFQNENVFDETGMPKERFSAKCLPNSPCSLEIQATKLEDSAVYFCASSQVDQQYFGPGTRLTVT.

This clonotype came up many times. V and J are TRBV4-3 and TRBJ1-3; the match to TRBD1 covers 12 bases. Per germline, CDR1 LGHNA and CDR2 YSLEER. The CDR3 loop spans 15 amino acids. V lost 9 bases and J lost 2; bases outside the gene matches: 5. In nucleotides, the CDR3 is TGCGCCAGTTCCCGGGACAGGGGGCCTGGAAACACCATATATTTT. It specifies CASSRDRGPGNTIYF.

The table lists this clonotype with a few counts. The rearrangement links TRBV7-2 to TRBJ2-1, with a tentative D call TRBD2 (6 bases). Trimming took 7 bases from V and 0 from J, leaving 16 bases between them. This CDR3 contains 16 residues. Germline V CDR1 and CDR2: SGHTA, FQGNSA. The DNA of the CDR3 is TGTGCCAGCACTGAGGCGGGGAAGATCTCCTACAATGAGCAGTTCTTC. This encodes CASTEAGKISYNEQFF.

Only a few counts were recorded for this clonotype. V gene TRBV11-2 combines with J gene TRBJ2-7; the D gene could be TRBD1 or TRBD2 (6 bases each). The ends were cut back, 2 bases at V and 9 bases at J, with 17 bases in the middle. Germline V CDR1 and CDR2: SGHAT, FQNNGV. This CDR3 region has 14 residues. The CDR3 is CASSLFGGRARQYF. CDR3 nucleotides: TGTGCCAGCAGCTTATTCGGGGGCAGGGCGAGGCAGTACTTC.

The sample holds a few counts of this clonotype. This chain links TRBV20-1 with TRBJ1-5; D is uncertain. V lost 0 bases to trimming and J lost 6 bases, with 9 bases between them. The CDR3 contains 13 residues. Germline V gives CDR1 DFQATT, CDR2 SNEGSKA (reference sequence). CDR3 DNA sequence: TGCAGTGCTAGAGAAGGGTTTGGTCAGCCCCAGCATTTT. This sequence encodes CSAREGFGQPQHF.

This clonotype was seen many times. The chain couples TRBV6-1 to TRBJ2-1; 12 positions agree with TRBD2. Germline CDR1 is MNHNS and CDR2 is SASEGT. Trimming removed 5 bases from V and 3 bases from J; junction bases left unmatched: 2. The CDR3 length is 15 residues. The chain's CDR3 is CASSKLAGGYNEQFF. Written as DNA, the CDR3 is TGTGCCAGCAGTAAACTAGCGGGGGGCTACAATGAGCAGTTCTTC.

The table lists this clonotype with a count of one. In nucleotides, the CDR3 is TGTGCCAGCAGCAGAGTGCTTCGACGGAACTACAATGAGCAGTTCTTC. As protein: CASSRVLRRNYNEQFF. The V call is TRBV4-2, the J call TRBJ2-1; D is uncertain. Germline CDR1 LGHNA, CDR2 YNFKEQ. This CDR3 comprises 16 residues. V lost 5 bases and J lost 3, with 17 bases in between.

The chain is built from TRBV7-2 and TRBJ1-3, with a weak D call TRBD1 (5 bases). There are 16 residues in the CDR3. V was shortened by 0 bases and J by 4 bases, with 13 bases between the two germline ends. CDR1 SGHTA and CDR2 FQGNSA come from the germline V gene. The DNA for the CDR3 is TGTGCCAGCAGCTTAGCTGGGGGATTCCGCGGAAACACCATATATTTT. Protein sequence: CASSLAGGFRGNTIYF.

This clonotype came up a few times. The CDR3 DNA is TGCAGCGTTGATAGGGGGACAGGGGCCAACGAGCAGTACTTC. Translated: CSVDRGTGANEQYF. This rearrangement joins TRBV29-1 to TRBJ2-7, with 10 bases lining up with TRBD1. The CDR3 spans 14 residues. CDR1 SQVTM and CDR2 ANQGSEA come from the germline V gene. After removal of 3 bases from V and 5 bases from J, the junction contained 7 bases not matched to a gene.

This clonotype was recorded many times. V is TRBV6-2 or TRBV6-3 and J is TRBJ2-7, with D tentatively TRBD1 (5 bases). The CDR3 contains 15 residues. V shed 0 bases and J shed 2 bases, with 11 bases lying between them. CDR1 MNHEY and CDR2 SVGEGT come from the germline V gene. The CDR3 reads CASSYSQWGTYEQYF. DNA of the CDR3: TGTGCCAGCAGTTACTCGCAGTGGGGCACCTACGAGCAGTACTTC.

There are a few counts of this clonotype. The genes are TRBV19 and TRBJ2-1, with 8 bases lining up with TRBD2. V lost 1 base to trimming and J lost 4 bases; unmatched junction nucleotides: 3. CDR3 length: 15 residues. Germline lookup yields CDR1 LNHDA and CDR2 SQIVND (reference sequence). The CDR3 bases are TGTGCCAGTAGTATAGGGACTAGCTTGTACAATGAGCAGTTCTTC. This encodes CASSIGTSLYNEQFF.

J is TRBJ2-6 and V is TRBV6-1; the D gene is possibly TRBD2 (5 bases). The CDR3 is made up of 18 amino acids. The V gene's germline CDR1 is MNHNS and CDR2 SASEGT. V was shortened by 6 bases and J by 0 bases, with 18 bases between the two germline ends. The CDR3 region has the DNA TGTGCCAGCAGAATTTCCGGGGTCTCGGTCTCTGGGGCCAACGTCCTGACTTTC. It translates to CASRISGVSVSGANVLTF.

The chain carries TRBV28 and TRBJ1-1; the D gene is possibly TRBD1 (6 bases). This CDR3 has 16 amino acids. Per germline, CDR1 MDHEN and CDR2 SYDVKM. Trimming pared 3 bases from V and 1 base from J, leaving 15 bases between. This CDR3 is CASSLPGGAGNTEAFF. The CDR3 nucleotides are TGTGCCAGCAGTTTGCCGGGGGGCGCGGGGAACACTGAAGCTTTCTTT.

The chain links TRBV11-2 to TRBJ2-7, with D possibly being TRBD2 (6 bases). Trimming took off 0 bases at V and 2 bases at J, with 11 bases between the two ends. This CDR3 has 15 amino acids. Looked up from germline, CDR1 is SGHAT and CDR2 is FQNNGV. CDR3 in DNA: TGTGCCAGCAGCTTAGATTGGTCGGGGGCCTACGAGCAGTACTTC. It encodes CASSLDWSGAYEQYF.

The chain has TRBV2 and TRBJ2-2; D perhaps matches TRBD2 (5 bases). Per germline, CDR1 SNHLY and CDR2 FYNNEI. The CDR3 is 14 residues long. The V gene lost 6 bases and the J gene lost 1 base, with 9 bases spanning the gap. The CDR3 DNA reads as TGTGCCAGCAGGCCCGAGGGGAACACCGGGGAGCTGTTTTTT. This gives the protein CASRPEGNTGELFF.

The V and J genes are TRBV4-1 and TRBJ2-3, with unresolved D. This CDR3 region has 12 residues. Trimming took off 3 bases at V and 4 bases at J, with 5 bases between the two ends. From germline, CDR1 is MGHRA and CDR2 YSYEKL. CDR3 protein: CASSQFADTQYF. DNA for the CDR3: TGCGCCAGCAGCCAGTTTGCAGATACGCAGTATTTT.

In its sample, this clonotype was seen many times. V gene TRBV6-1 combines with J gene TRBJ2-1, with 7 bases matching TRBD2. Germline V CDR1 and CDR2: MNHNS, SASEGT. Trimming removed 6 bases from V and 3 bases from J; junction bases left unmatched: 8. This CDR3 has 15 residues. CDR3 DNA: TGTGCCAGCAGAAGACTAGCAGATAACTACAATGAGCAGTTCTTC. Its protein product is CASRRLADNYNEQFF.

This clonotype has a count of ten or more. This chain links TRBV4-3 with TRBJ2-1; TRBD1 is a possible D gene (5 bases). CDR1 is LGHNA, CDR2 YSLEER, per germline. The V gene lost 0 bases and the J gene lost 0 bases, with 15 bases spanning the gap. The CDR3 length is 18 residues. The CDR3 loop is CASSQDPPTVSSYNEQFF. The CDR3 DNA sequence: TGCGCCAGCAGCCAAGACCCCCCGACAGTTAGCTCCTACAATGAGCAGTTCTTC.

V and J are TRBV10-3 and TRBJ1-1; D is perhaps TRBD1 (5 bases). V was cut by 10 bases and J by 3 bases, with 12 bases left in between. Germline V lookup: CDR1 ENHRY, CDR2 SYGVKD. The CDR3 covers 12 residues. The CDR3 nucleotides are TGTGCCACCTCGATGGGGGACACTGAAGCTTTCTTT. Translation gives CATSMGDTEAFF.

In DNA form, the CDR3 reads TGTGCCACCAGCACTACCCCGTCGGGTGGCGAGCAGTACTTC. The encoded protein is CATSTTPSGGEQYF. The chain is built from TRBV15 and TRBJ2-7; no firm D call. CDR3 length: 14 amino acids. Germline-derived CDR1 and CDR2 are LNHNV and YYDKDF (reference sequence). Trimming took off 4 bases at V and 6 bases at J, with 16 bases between the two ends.